This TCR beta chain is drawn from a study of T cell responses to AZD1222 COVID-19 vaccine. Study-level findings and limits: Targets within unmutated variant regions were reportedly found for nearly half of spike-specific TCRs. Sampled repertoires all dated from after the peak T cell response.

Germline loops: CDR1 LGHNA, CDR2 YNFKEQ. The CDR3 extends over 18 amino acids. After removal of 4 bases from V and 5 bases from J, the junction contained 13 bases not matched to a gene. Pooling was applied to second doses at about 4 or about 12 weeks. Sequencing was performed with immunoSEQ multiplex PCR; in TCRdb, only in-frame clones are kept and a portion is missing. Of roughly 30,000 clones listed, 70% to 80% are singletons. For this clone: What it binds is not known.

The chain joins TRBV4-2 to TRBJ2-5; 13 bases match TRBD2. The clonotype was recovered from an adult who received the AZD1222 COVID-19 vaccine. The sample here was peripheral blood, taken 28 days after the second AZD1222 dose. This CDR3 is CASSLTWTSGGMSETQYF. CDR3 DNA sequence: TGTGCCAGCAGCCTAACCTGGACTAGCGGGGGCATGTCGGAGACCCAGTACTTC.